Described below is a single TCR beta chain sequence and its context. Its specificity is not known. These data are taken from a study of identical twins' blood T cells. Study at large: Some 50 million reads covered roughly six alpha-chain and roughly six beta-chain libraries. The study, taken as a whole, reports: Each donor's most abundant TCRbeta clonotypes shared more CDR3 sequences with her twin than unrelated donors.

TCRdb called the 5' RACE reads again in MiXCR, with one record for every CDR3 protein. This sample carries a few hundred thousand distinct CDR3 sequences, more than 25% of them seen once, and the ten largest clones take roughly 5.5%. The three twin pairs were reared together, likely meeting the same infections. The V and J ends lost 7 bases and 7 bases, in that order; junction bases with no gene match: 5. The CDR3 contains 12 residues. Germline assignment: CDR1 DFQATT and CDR2 SNEGSKA (reference sequence). The receptor's source is a woman aged 18 to 55 in good health. V usage is TRBV20-1 and J usage is TRBJ2-1; 9 positions agree with TRBD2. The sample comprised PBMCs. CDR3 sequence reads: CSVAGVGNEQFF. Here the CDR3 DNA reads TGCAGTGTAGCGGGAGTGGGTAATGAGCAGTTCTTC.